Sequencing of this T cell receptor (beta chain) was carried out in a study of beta chain features in type 1 diabetes. On the study more broadly: Patients and healthy donors were similar in age, gender and cell yields.

CD4+ naive, central memory, regulatory and stem cell-like memory subsets were isolated by sorting on CD45RO/CCR7/CD25/CD127/CD95/CD27. Expressed TCRB transcripts got sequenced, as all isolated RNA was reverse transcribed. Repertoires were generated with immunoSEQ multiplex PCR, while TCRdb's copy carries only in-frame clones and drops some. The table has hundreds of thousands of clones, roughly a sixth seen once; the top ten hold 0.09% to 0.095%. The V end was cut by 3 bases, the J end by 3 bases, with 15 bases between. This CDR3 is 15 amino acids long. Germline V lookup: CDR1 GTSNPN, CDR2 SVGIG (reference sequence).

The source of this sequence is a man younger than 30 in good health. Specimen: naive CD4+ T cells from blood. This chain links TRBV30 with TRBJ1-5; D is ambiguous. CDR3 residues: CAWRAPTVFNQPQHF. CDR3 in DNA: TGTGCCTGGAGGGCTCCCACAGTTTTCAATCAGCCCCAGCATTTT.